Presented here are 6 T cell receptor beta chains from one specimen sequenced in a study of technical replicates of blood from a few donors. Only in-frame clones appear in the TCRdb table, and some are missing; sequencing was by immunoSEQ multiplex PCR. Here the sample spans around 72,000 clones, roughly 98% being singletons. The sequenced sample consisted of T cells isolated from PBMCs. These receptors all come from a human donor in good health.

V is TRBV19 and J is TRBJ2-7, with 8 nucleotides matching TRBD1. The CDR3 runs 13 residues. CDR1 LNHDA and CDR2 SQIVND come from the germline V gene (reference sequence). Germline trimming cut 4 bases from V and 6 bases from J; bases unmatched to any gene: 5. CDR3 nucleotides: TGTGCCAGTAGTAGGCAGGGGGCGGGCGAGCAGTACTTC. Its protein product is CASSRQGAGEQYF.

This chain links TRBV28 with TRBJ2-7; maybe TRBD1 (5 bases). The CDR3 is made up of 12 amino acids. The germline CDR1 and CDR2 sequences are MDHEN and SYDVKM. V lost 3 bases and J 7 bases, leaving 10 bases between the germline ends. The CDR3 bases are TGTGCCAGCAGTTTCAGGGAAGGGGAGCAGTACTTC. This codes for CASSFREGEQYF.

The V call is TRBV2, the J call TRBJ2-7, with D possibly matching TRBD2 (6 bases). The CDR3 has 13 amino acids. CDR1 SNHLY and CDR2 FYNNEI come from the germline V gene. Trimming took off 6 bases at V and 2 bases at J, with 11 bases between the two ends. For the CDR3, the DNA is TGTGCCAGCAGGGGACTGCGGACCTACGAGCAGTACTTC. Protein: CASRGLRTYEQYF.

The J gene is TRBJ1-3, the V gene TRBV28; D may be TRBD1 (6 bases). CDR3 size: 15 residues. Germline V lookup: CDR1 MDHEN, CDR2 SYDVKM. Trimming took 5 bases from V and 0 from J, leaving 11 bases between them. The CDR3 spells CASSTRGFSGNTIYF. Written as DNA, the CDR3 is TGTGCCAGCAGTACCAGGGGTTTCTCTGGAAACACCATATATTTT. The variable domain in full, with the rest retrieved from reference TRBV28 and TRBJ1-3, is DVKVTQSSRYLVKRTGEKVFLECVQDMDHENMFWYRQDPGLGLRLIYFSYDVKMKEKGDIPEGYSVSREKKERFSLILESASTNQTSMYLCASSTRGFSGNTIYFGEGSWLTVV.

V and J are TRBV2 and TRBJ2-7, with 10 bases that match TRBD1. The V segment lost 7 bases and the J segment 3 bases; nucleotides outside the gene matches: 9. CDR3 length equals 15 residues. The germline gives CDR1 SNHLY, CDR2 FYNNEI. The CDR3 region is CASKRGDRGSYEQYF. CDR3 nucleotide sequence: TGTGCCAGCAAGAGGGGGGACAGGGGTAGCTACGAGCAGTACTTC. The full variable domain, its missing parts supplied by reference TRBV2 and TRBJ2-7, is EPEVTQTPSHQVTQMGQEVILRCVPISNHLYFYWYRQILGQKVEFLVSFYNNEISEKSEIFDDQFSVERPDGSNFTLKIRSTKLEDSAMYFCASKRGDRGSYEQYFGPGTRLTVT.

V and J are TRBV7-8 and TRBJ2-7; D may be TRBD2 (6 bases). From germline, CDR1 is SGHVS and CDR2 FQNEAQ. The V and J ends lost 2 bases and 0 bases respectively, with 14 bases between them. The CDR3 sequence is 16 residues long. The CDR3 nucleotides are TGTGCCAGCAGCTTAAGGAGGGACTCTCCCTCCTACGAGCAGTACTTC. This sequence encodes CASSLRRDSPSYEQYF.